Listed here is a single T cell receptor (beta chain). Its antigen remains unidentified. These data come from a study of CD8 T cells in ankylosing spondylitis. Making use of molecular barcodes, quantitative 5'-RACE generated TCR beta libraries. TCRdb passed the 5' RACE reads through MiXCR, listing each CDR3 protein once. The sample holds roughly 300,000 distinct CDR3 sequences, approximately 8.2% seen once. Whole-study findings and limits: Blood of patients with ankylosing spondylitis appeared to be characterized by a TCR beta motif of several highly homologous variants.

The receptor was isolated from a male donor with ankylosing spondylitis. Material for sequencing was blood, either unsorted or a sorted T cell fraction (not recorded which).

CDR3 DNA sequence: TGTGCCAGCAGCCCCGACCCGGGGTACTTC. This encodes CASSPDPGYF. This chain uses TRBV7-9 with TRBJ2-5; no firm D call. Germline V gene data show CDR1 as SEHNR and CDR2 as FQNEAQ (reference sequence). V was shortened by 5 bases and J by 13 bases, with 11 bases between the two germline ends. CDR3 length: 10 amino acids. The variable domain in full, with the rest retrieved from reference TRBV7-9 and TRBJ2-5, is DTGVSQNPRHKITKRGQNVTFRCDPISEHNRLYWYRQTLGQGPEFLTYFQNEAQLEKSRLLSDRFSAERPKGSFSTLEIQRTEQGDSAMYLCASSPDPGYFGPGTRLLVL.